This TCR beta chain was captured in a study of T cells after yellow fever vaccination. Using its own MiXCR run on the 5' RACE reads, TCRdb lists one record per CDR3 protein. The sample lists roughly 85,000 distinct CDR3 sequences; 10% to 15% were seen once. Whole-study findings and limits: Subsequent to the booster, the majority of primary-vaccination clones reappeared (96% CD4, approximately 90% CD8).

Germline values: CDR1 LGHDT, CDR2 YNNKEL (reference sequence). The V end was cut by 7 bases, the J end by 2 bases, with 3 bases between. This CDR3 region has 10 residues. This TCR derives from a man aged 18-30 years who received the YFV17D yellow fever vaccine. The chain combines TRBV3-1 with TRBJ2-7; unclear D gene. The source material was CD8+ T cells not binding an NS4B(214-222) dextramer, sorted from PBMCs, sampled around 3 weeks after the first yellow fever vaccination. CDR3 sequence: CASTPYEQYV. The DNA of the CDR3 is TGTGCCAGCACCCCCTACGAGCAGTACGTC.